This T cell receptor (beta chain) stems from a study of cytomegalovirus exposure and HLA in healthy donors. Overall study findings and caveats: Most subjects had HLA-A and HLA-B alleles reportedly predicted accurately by TCR beta sequences.

The PCR employed 60 Vbeta primers together with 13 Jbeta primers. TCRdb's table, derived via immunoSEQ multiplex PCR, lists solely in-frame clones and lacks some. The sample records a few hundred thousand clones, approximately 81% being singletons. V was pared by 4 bases and J by 3 bases, with 2 bases of the junction left unmatched. The CDR3 is 14 residues long. CDR1 is SGDLS, CDR2 YYNGEE, per germline. On this clone itself: What it binds is not known.

The sequenced sample consisted of PBMCs. The sequence came from a man younger than 40 in good health and CMV-seronegative. The chain recombines TRBV9 with TRBJ2-7; 12 bases match TRBD2. CDR3 amino acids: CASSTSGGNYEQYF. CDR3 DNA sequence: TGTGCCAGCAGCACTAGCGGGGGGAACTACGAGCAGTACTTC.